The 9 T cell receptor beta chains presented below share a single source sample, sequenced in a study of CD8 T cells in Susac syndrome. With random hexamers, reverse transcription was performed on about 0.45 to 1 ug of RNA. TCRdb analysed the immunoSEQ multiplex PCR reads with MiXCR anew, one entry per CDR3 protein. The data hold a few hundred thousand distinct CDR3 sequences, with roughly 90% observed a single time. The sequencing input was CD8+ T cells from PBMCs. All receptors derive from a human donor with multiple sclerosis.

This chain connects TRBV12-3 or TRBV12-4 to TRBJ2-1, with D unresolved. V lost 5 bases and J lost 12, with 11 bases in between. The CDR3 contains 11 residues. The CDR3: CASSQEGTQFF. In DNA form, the CDR3 reads TGTGCCAGCAGTCAAGAAGGTACGCAGTTCTTC.

J is TRBJ2-7 and V is TRBV27, with D tentatively TRBD1 (6 bases). V was shortened by 1 base and J by 4 bases, with 14 bases between the two germline ends. There are 15 residues in the CDR3. CDR1 MNHEY and CDR2 SMNVEV come from the germline V gene (reference sequence). CDR3 bases: TGTGCCAGCAGTTTATACCCGACAGGAAGGTACGAGCAGTACTTC. Its protein product is CASSLYPTGRYEQYF.

This clonotype is a singleton in its sample. The chain uses TRBV19 and TRBJ2-1, with D uncertain. CDR3 size: 13 residues. Per the germline V gene, CDR1 is LNHDA and CDR2 is SQIVND (reference sequence). Trimming removed 1 base at V and 7 bases at J, with 8 bases between. The CDR3 nucleotides read TGTGCCAGTAGTATAGCCTGGTCGAATGAGCAGTTCTTC. It is translated as CASSIAWSNEQFF.

V and J are TRBV30 and TRBJ1-4; 8 nucleotides line up with TRBD1. The length of the CDR3 is 13 residues. Germline V CDR1 and CDR2: GTSNPN, SVGIG (reference sequence). Trimming took 3 bases from V and 6 from J; bases not matched to a gene: 3. CDR3 bases: TGTGCCTGGAGGGAGACAGGGGATGAAAAACTGTTTTTT. Protein sequence: CAWRETGDEKLFF. Filled out from reference TRBV30 and TRBJ1-4, the complete variable domain reads SQTIHQWPATLVQPVGSPLSLECTVEGTSNPNLYWYRQAAGRGLQLLFYSVGIGQISSEVPQNLSASRPQDRQFILSSKKLLLSDSGFYLCAWRETGDEKLFFGSGTQLSVL.

The chain combines TRBV7-8 with TRBJ2-3; 7 bases agree with TRBD2. V lost 5 bases and J lost 2; bases outside the gene matches: 4. The CDR3 is 14 residues long. CDR1 is SGHVS, CDR2 FQNEAQ, per germline. CDR3 in DNA: TGTGCCAGCAGCCCCAGGGACTACACAGATACGCAGTATTTT. Its translation is CASSPRDYTDTQYF.

The V call is TRBV13, the J call TRBJ2-1; TRBD2 agrees at 9 bases. Trimming removed 5 bases from V and 2 bases from J; junction bases left unmatched: 7. This CDR3 region has 16 residues. CDR1 PRHDT and CDR2 FYEKMQ come from the germline V gene (reference sequence). CDR3 in amino acids: CASSPLGGGAYNEQFF. The CDR3 DNA sequence: TGTGCCAGCAGCCCGTTGGGCGGGGGGGCCTACAATGAGCAGTTCTTC.

The V and J genes are TRBV27 and TRBJ2-1; 9 bases are a match to TRBD2. V was pared by 6 bases and J by 8 bases, with 14 bases of the junction left unmatched. The germline V gene has CDR1 MNHEY and CDR2 SMNVEV (reference sequence). The length of the CDR3 is 16 residues. The CDR3 DNA follows: TGTGCCAGCAGCTGGGGATGGCGGGAGGGAGCCCATGAGCAGTTCTTC. This translates into CASSWGWREGAHEQFF.

This chain uses TRBV6-5 with TRBJ2-7, with D perhaps TRBD1 (5 bases). The V and J ends lost 2 bases and 5 bases respectively, with 13 bases between them. The CDR3 totals 14 residues. Germline-derived CDR1 and CDR2 are MNHEY and SVGAGI. CDR3 loop: CASSYNRYGDEQYF. The CDR3 region has the DNA TGTGCCAGCAGTTACAACAGGTATGGGGACGAGCAGTACTTC.

V is TRBV12-3 or TRBV12-4 and J is TRBJ2-2; TRBD2 matches 8 bases. Losses at the gene ends were 2 bases for V and 7 bases for J; bases not matched to a gene: 12. CDR3 length equals 17 residues. Here the CDR3 reads CASSLWASGSLGGELFF. DNA for the CDR3: TGTGCCAGCAGTTTATGGGCCAGCGGGAGTTTAGGCGGGGAGCTGTTTTTT.